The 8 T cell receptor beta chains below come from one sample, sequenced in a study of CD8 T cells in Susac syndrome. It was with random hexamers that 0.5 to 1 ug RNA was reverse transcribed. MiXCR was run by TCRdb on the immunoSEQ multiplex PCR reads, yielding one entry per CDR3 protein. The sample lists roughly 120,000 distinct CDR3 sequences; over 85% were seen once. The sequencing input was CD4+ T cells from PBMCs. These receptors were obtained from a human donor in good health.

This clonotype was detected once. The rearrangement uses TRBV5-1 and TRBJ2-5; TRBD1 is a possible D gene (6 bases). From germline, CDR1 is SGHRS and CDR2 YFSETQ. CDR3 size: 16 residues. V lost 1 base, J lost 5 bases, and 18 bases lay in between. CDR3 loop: CASSLNPSQGLETQYF. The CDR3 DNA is TGCGCCAGCAGCTTGAATCCGTCACAGGGCTTGGAGACCCAGTACTTC.

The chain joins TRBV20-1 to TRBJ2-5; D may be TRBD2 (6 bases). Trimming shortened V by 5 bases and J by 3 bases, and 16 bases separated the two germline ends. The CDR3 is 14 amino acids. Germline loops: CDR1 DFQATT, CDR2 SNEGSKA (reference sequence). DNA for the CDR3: TGCAGTGCTTACATCGGGAGAGGCGAAGAGACCCAGTACTTC. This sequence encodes CSAYIGRGEETQYF.

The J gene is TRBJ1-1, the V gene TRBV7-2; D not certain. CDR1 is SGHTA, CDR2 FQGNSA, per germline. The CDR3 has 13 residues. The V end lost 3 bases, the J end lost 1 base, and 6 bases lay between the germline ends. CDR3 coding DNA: TGTGCCAGCAGCTTCCGGCGGAACACTGAAGCTTTCTTT. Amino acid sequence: CASSFRRNTEAFF. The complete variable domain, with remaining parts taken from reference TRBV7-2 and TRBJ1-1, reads GAGVSQSPSNKVTEKGKDVELRCDPISGHTALYWYRQSLGQGLEFLIYFQGNSAPDKSGLPSDRFSAERTGGSVSTLTIQRTQQEDSAVYLCASSFRRNTEAFFGQGTRLTVV.

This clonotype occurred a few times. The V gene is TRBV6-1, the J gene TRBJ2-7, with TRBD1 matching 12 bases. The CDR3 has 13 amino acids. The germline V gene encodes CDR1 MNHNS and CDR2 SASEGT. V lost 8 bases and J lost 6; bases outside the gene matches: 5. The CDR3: CASGRDRGPEQYF. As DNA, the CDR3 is TGTGCCAGCGGGAGGGACAGGGGGCCCGAGCAGTACTTC.

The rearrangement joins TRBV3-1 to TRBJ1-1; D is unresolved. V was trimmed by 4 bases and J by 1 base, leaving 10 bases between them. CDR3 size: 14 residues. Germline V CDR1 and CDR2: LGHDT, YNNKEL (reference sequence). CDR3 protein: CASSLRVANTEAFF. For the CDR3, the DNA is TGTGCCAGCAGCCTTCGAGTGGCGAACACTGAAGCTTTCTTT.

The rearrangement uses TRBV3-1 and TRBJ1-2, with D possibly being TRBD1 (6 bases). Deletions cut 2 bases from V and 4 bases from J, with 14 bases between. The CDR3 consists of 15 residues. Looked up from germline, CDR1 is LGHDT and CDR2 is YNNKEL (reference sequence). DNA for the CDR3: TGTGCCAGCAGCCAAAAAGGGGACACCTCCTATGGCTACACCTTC. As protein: CASSQKGDTSYGYTF.

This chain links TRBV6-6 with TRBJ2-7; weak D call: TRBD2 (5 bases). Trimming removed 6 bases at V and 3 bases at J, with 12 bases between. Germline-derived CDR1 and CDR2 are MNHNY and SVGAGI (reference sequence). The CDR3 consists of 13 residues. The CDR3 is CASSPRGIYEQYF. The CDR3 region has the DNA TGTGCCAGCAGCCCACGAGGGATCTACGAGCAGTACTTC.

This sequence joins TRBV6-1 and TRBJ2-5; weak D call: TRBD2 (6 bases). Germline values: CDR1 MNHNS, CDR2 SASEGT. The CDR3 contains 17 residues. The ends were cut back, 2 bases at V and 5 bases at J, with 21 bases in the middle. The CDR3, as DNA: TGTGCCAGCAGTGAACCCACTAAGGGACTCCCCGTCGAGACCCAGTACTTC. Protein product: CASSEPTKGLPVETQYF.